This entry is about one TCR beta chain. The antigen it recognizes is unknown. No base-level quality is on record; no much larger clone is a single base apart. Explained via the paper, the time point label denotes: about 28 days (+/-7) after the second vaccine dose. AZD1222 recipients whose second dose came at about 4 weeks and those whose second dose came at about 12 weeks were combined into one group, since spike-specific TCR depth and breadth did not differ between the two schedules. The vaccinee samples were drawn from two UK trials, COV001 and COV002, one of which was a single-blind randomized controlled phase 2/3 trial testing AZD1222 (ChAdOx1 nCoV-19) in healthy adults. For TCRbeta chain sequencing, PBMC samples from trial participants were taken at day 0 and at day 28 after the second dose. The CDR3 regions of human TCRbeta chains were analyzed by immunosequencing. In the authors' own workflow: TCRs in the repertoires were compared against a reference library of SARS-CoV-2-specific TCRs that had been generated with the MIRA antigen-specificity platform. Breadth meant the fraction of unique TCRs that were SARS-CoV-2-associated, whereas depth meant the fraction of total T cells that were SARS-CoV-2-associated. Using the MIRA data, each spike-specific TCR was assigned both to the spike region to which the TCR was reactive and to a CD4 or CD8 class. Log10-transformed breadth and depth values were compared by one-way ANOVA with Sidak's multiple comparisons tests. TCRdb mirrors the immuneACCESS table, restricted to in-frame sequences. Some clones are absent from its copies; in checked studies, under half trace to an unresolved V gene, and the reason for the others is unknown. The V and J calls and clone size come from that table; D and trimming were worked out from the DNA. This sample has around 120,000 clones in its table, and around 90% of those were observed once. The ten top clones hold approximately 2.6% of the sample.

This entry is derived from a study of T cell responses to AZD1222 COVID-19 vaccine (dated by TCRdb to the early 2020s). Background for the entire study: TCR sequencing covered more than 230 trial participants: 200 to 220 given two doses of AZD1222 and 26 given two doses of MenACWY control vaccine. Trial participants were enrolled into age subgroups of 18-55, 56-69 and 70-plus years, which contained about 150, 27 and 61 TCR-sequenced participants, respectively. General conclusions and limits of the study: The vaccine-associated CD4 TCRs covered the entire spike protein, and the dominant responses fell in regions 160-218 and 743-854. Conclusions about previously exposed vaccinees are limited because only five to seven AZD1222 recipients were SARS-CoV-2 seropositive at baseline. The 56-69-year group was small, and its depth increase did not reach significance, likely because of low power. Nearly half of unique spike-specific TCRs reportedly recognized epitopes outside regions mutated in the B.1.351 and B.1.1.7 variants. Participants were mostly white British and included more females than males, and it was suggested by the authors that clonal diversity may have been underestimated. Because no day 14 peak-response samples were available, the repertoires could be characterized only after the peak T cell response. Spike-specific TCR breadth and depth rose significantly after two AZD1222 doses compared with day 0 and with MenACWY recipients.

The germline V gene supplies CDR1 MNHEY and CDR2 SVGEGT. Measured from the cysteine to the phenylalanine, the CDR3 is 15 residues long. The kept DNA is CDR3 alone, 45 bases in frame from the first base. The germline V and J ends show losses of 2 bases and 6 bases respectively, and no gene match explains 5 bases of the junction. The V and J segments used are TRBV6-2 or TRBV6-3 and TRBJ1-5; 9 of the junction bases match TRBD1. The sequenced sample was peripheral blood, obtained 28 days after the second AZD1222 dose. The receptor's source is an adult who received the AZD1222 COVID-19 vaccine. Read as DNA, the sequence is TGTGCCAGCAGTTACGGTGGACAGGGGTTTCAGCCCCAGCATTTT. This yields the protein CASSYGGQGFQPQHF.